The T cell receptor (beta chain) under discussion was sequenced for a study of patients and donors after allogeneic stem cell transplantation. This clonotype has ten or more counts. Trimming shortened V by 2 bases and J by 7 bases, and 18 bases separated the two germline ends. The CDR3 is made up of 16 amino acids. Per germline, CDR1 ENHRY and CDR2 SYGVKD. From the RT-PCR reads, TCRdb called clonotypes with MiXCR, one entry per CDR3 protein. The sample consists of hundreds of thousands of distinct CDR3 sequences, roughly 16% of them appearing once. The source material was blood, either unsorted or a sorted T cell fraction (not recorded which). The chain is built from TRBV10-3 and TRBJ2-1; D is unclear. The TCR comes from a human donor who was either an allogeneic HSCT recipient or a stem cell or donor lymphocyte infusion donor (not recorded which). It is not recorded whose cells these are; they may come from a transplant donor. The CDR3 reads CAISENVGPTVNEQFF. DNA of the CDR3: TGTGCCATCAGTGAGAACGTAGGCCCCACCGTGAATGAGCAGTTCTTC.